Included here is one T cell receptor (beta chain) sequence, with context. Antigen unknown. These data come from a study of CD8+ T cells in alopecia areata. Study-level points and caveats: Normal skin contains resident alphabeta T cells, and these are also sequenced in scalp samples. Although TCR sharing was seen in mice, sharing across patients was less clear, possibly for HLA-related reasons. Clonality exceeded that of normal scalp in lesional scalp, most notably in alopecia totalis/universalis.

Sequencing templates came from extracted RNA that was reverse transcribed into cDNA. TCRdb keeps only in-frame clones here, not all; method: immunoSEQ multiplex PCR. The sample yields fewer than 150,000 clones, about 60% seen once. In germline, CDR1 is MDHEN, CDR2 SYDVKM. Trimming stripped 7 bases from V and 0 bases from J, with 5 bases between. CDR3 length equals 12 residues. This clonotype was sampled from a human donor in good health. The V call is TRBV28, the J call TRBJ2-3, with D uncertain. Sequenced material: CD4+ T cells sorted from blood. CDR3 residues: CASTISTDTQYF. CDR3 DNA: TGTGCCAGCACGATTAGCACAGATACGCAGTATTTT.